Sequencing of this TCR beta chain was carried out in a study of blood T cell repertoires in COVID-19. With regard to this clone: The junction departs from the called germline gene at one end, perhaps through a read error.

Per the authors' pipeline: Estimation of nucleated cell counts relied on the amplification of reference gene primers. Using immunoSEQ multiplex PCR, the repertoire was profiled, and TCRdb retains in-frame clones only, with some absent. V, J and clone size derive from that table, while D and trimming were established from the DNA sequence. The sample shows roughly 150,000 clones, roughly 90% of them seen only once. Source material: peripheral blood. The receptor was isolated from a man between 60 and 75 years old with acute or convalescent COVID-19.

CDR3 region: CAWSVQSSQHLFF. The CDR3 DNA sequence: TGTGCCTGGAGTGTACAATCCTCACAGCATCTCTTTTTT. The rearrangement uses TRBV30 and TRBJ1-5, with no clear D. CDR3 size: 13 residues. The germline V gene encodes CDR1 GTSNPN and CDR2 SVGIG (reference sequence).